Sequencing of this TCR beta chain was carried out in a study of blood T cell repertoires in COVID-19. The table came from immunoSEQ multiplex PCR; TCRdb's copy has only in-frame clones and leaves some out. The sample has roughly 100,000 clones; around 81% are singletons. V was cut by 7 bases and J by 3 bases, with 11 bases left in between. Germline values: CDR1 SNHLY, CDR2 FYNNEI. There are 13 residues in the CDR3. The sequenced material came from peripheral blood. The clonotype was recovered from an elderly man with acute or convalescent COVID-19. This chain uses TRBV2 with TRBJ2-3; D is perhaps TRBD1 (6 bases). The CDR3 bases are TGTGCCAGCACCAGTCAGGGGACAGATACGCAGTATTTT. It codes for CASTSQGTDTQYF.